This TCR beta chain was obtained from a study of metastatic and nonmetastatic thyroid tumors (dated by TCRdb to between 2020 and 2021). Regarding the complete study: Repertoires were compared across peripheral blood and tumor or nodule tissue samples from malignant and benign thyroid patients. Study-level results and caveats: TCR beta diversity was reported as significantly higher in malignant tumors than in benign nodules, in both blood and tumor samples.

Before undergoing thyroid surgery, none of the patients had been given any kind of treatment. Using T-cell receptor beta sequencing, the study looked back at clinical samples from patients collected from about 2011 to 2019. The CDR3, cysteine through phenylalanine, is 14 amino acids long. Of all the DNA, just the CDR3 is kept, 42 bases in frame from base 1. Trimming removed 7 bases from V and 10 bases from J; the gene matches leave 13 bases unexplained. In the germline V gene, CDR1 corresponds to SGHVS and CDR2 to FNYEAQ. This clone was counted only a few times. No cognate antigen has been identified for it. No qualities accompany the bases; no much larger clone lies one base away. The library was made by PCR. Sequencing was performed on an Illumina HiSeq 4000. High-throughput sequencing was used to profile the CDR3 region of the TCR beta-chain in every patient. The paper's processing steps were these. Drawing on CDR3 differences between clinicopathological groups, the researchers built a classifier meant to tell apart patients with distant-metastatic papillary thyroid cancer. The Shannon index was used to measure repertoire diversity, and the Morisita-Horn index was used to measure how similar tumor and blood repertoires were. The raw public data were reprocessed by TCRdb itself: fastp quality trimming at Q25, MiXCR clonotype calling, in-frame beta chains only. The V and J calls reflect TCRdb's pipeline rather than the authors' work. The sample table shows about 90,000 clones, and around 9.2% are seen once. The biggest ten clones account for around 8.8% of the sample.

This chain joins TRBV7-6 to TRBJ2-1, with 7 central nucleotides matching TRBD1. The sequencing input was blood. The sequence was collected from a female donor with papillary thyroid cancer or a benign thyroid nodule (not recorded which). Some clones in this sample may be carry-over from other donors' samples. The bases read TGTGCCAGCAATCGAGGGGGCCCAGGTCTCGAGCAGTTCTTC. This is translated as CASNRGGPGLEQFF.